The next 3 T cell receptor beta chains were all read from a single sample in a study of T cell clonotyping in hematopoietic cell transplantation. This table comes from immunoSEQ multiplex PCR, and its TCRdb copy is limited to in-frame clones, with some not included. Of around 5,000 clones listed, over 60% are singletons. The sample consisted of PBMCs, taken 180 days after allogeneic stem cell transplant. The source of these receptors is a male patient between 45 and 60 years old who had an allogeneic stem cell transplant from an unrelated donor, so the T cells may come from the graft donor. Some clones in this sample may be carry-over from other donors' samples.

CDR3 nucleotides: TGTGCCTGGAGTCAAACTTCGAACACTGAAGCTTTCTTT. Amino acids: CAWSQTSNTEAFF. The chain uses TRBV30 and TRBJ1-1; unclear D gene. The ends were cut back, 2 bases at V and 1 base at J, with 8 bases in the middle. This CDR3 spans 13 amino acids. Germline V gene lookup returns CDR1 GTSNPN and CDR2 SVGIG (reference sequence).

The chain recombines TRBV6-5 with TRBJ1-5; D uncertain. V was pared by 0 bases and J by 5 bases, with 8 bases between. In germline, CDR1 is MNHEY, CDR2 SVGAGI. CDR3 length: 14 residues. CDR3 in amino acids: CASSYSRWDQPQHF. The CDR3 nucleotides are TGTGCCAGCAGTTACTCGCGCTGGGATCAGCCCCAGCATTTT.

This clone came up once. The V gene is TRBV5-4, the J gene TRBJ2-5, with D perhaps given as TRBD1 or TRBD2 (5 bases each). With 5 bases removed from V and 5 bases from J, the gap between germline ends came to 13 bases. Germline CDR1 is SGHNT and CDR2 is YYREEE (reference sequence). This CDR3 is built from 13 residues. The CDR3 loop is CASRDGTEETQYF. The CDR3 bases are TGTGCCAGCAGGGACGGGACGGAGGAGACCCAGTACTTC.